This TCR beta chain was sequenced in a study of T-cell reconstitution after alpha-beta-depleted transplantation in children. General observations from the study: Surviving recipient T cells and thymic progenitors produced the high day-60 TCRbeta diversity seen in some patients. In patients about two months after transplant, alpha-beta T cells reportedly arose from several hundred expanded graft clones. After one year, T-cell counts and TCRbeta diversity mostly came from new T cells.

The library targeted TCRbeta and was prepared with unique molecular identifiers. TCRdb redid the calling of the PCR reads with MiXCR, one entry per CDR3 protein. Altogether about 600,000 distinct CDR3 sequences are present, 13% being singletons, with the ten largest covering around 2.2%. On this clonotype: The antigen remains undetermined.

The ends lost 4 bases at V and 0 bases at J; junction bases unmatched: 6. In germline, CDR1 is SQVTM, CDR2 ANQGSEA. This CDR3 has 15 amino acids. The TCR comes from a male patient younger than 18 who had a stem cell transplant for acute myeloid leukemia, so the T cells may come from the graft donor. The input for sequencing was PBMCs, mostly from graft donor cells, taken 360 days after TCRalphabeta/CD19-depleted stem cell transplant. The chain couples TRBV29-1 to TRBJ2-3, with TRBD1 matching over 8 bases. The CDR3 coding sequence is TGCAGCGTTGGGGCTGGACAGGGTAGCACAGATACGCAGTATTTT. Translated: CSVGAGQGSTDTQYF.